These 2 T cell receptor beta chains were all obtained from the same sample, sequenced in a study of blood T cells in healthy people across ages. Then a second PCR, running about 7 to 11 cycles, was carried out with a sample-barcoded 5' primer and a J-beta primer mix. TCRdb called the 5' RACE reads again in MiXCR, with one record for every CDR3 protein. The data show hundreds of thousands of distinct CDR3 sequences, 20% to 25% seen once. The sample consisted of blood. All receptors come from a man between 65 and 85 years old in good health.

There are a few counts of this clonotype. J is TRBJ2-3 and V is TRBV20-1; 13 positions agree with TRBD2. The junction had 7 bases not matched to a gene; V was cut back by 3 bases and J by 4 bases. Germline-derived CDR1 and CDR2 are DFQATT and SNEGSKA (reference sequence). The CDR3 covers 16 residues. CDR3 protein: CSASQGTSGTADTQYF. The CDR3 DNA is TGCAGTGCTAGTCAAGGGACTAGCGGGACCGCAGATACGCAGTATTTT.

The rearrangement links TRBV7-3 to TRBJ2-3; D gene uncertain. Germline V gene lookup returns CDR1 SGHTA and CDR2 FQGTGA. The V end lost 1 base, the J end lost 1 base, and 12 bases lay between the germline ends. This CDR3 has 16 amino acids. This CDR3 is CASSLIRGDGTDTQYF. CDR3 DNA sequence: TGTGCCAGCAGCTTAATACGTGGGGATGGCACAGATACGCAGTATTTT.